Described below is a single T cell receptor beta chain sequence and its context. Its recognized antigen is unknown. Base qualities are missing; no much larger clone stands one base away. TCRbeta CDR3 regions were amplified from genomic DNA by means of the immunoSEQ Assay, a bias-controlled multiplex PCR. As for the original processing: Within the assay, amplification of reference gene primers was used to estimate how many nucleated cells each sample contained. Sequence reads were collapsed and filtered to measure the absolute abundance of every unique TCRbeta CDR3 rearrangement. Productive Simpson clonality was computed per sample as the square root of Simpson's diversity index over productive rearrangements. TCRdb carries this immuneACCESS record with in-frame sequences only. Its versions omit some clonotypes, under half of them owing to an unresolved V gene in the studies checked, with the rest unexplained. V and J calls and clone size are as listed in that table; D and trimming were resolved from the DNA. The sample table records approximately 84,000 clones; roughly 80% of these occur just once. Over 10% of the sample is taken by the ten largest.

Whole blood was collected in K2EDTA tubes by collaborating institutions according to the institutions' own protocols. For TCRbeta analysis, collaborator samples were shipped as frozen whole blood, as isolated PBMCs, or as DNA extracted from either sample type. The data derive from a study of blood T cell repertoires in COVID-19 (TCRdb year 2020). Broadly, across the study: Collaborator samples came from the United States, Italy and Spain and covered acute and convalescent phases of COVID-19. The prospective study material was composed of cDNA or gDNA derived from T cells, B-cell-depleted T cells, or PBMCs. Subjects who had been exposed to COVID-19, were actively infected with it, or had recovered from it provided the deeply sampled blood TCRbeta repertoires that made up the dataset. A freely available public database, intended as a resource for researchers studying the immune response to SARS-CoV-2, is where the repertoires were released. The samples were drawn from two sources: the first 160 participants of the ongoing ImmuneRACE study, and about 1,300 subjects contributed by 6 global collaborators. Sample metadata almost always included a de-identified subject ID, COVID-19 status, age in years and sex. Where available, HLA class I and class II types were taken from metadata supplied by the sample provider and were not determined by assay-based typing. Results and caveats for the whole study, not just this receptor: The amount of clinical and demographic metadata varied by source and participant and was provided uncurated.

Specimen: peripheral blood. This clonotype originated in a human donor in a cohort sampled during active COVID-19.

Here the CDR3 is given as CASSRGTGELFF. The DNA is as follows: TGTGCCAGCAGTAGGGGGACCGGGGAGCTGTTTTTT. The V and J segments used are TRBV12-3 or TRBV12-4 and TRBJ2-2; TRBD1 might be the D gene, on 6 matching bases. V is shortened by 5 bases, J by 5 bases, and the region joining them spans 6 bases. The CDR3 runs 12 residues from the cysteine to the phenylalanine. CDR3 DNA only is kept here, 36 bases in frame from base 1.